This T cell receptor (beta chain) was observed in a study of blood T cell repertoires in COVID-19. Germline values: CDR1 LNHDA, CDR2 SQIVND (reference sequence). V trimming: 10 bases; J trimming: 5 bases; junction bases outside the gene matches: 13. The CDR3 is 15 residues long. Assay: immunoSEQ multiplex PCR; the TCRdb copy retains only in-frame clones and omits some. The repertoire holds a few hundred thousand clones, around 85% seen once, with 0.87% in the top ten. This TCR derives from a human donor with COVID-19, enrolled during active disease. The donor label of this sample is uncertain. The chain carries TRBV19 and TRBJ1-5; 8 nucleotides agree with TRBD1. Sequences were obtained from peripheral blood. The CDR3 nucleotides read TGTGCCATCAGCCTAGGCGGACAGGGCCATCAGCCCCAGCATTTT. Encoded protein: CAISLGGQGHQPQHF.